A single T cell receptor beta chain is shown here with its context. Germline assignment: CDR1 SGHKS and CDR2 YYEKEE (reference sequence). The CDR3 is 16 amino acids. Trimming left V 4 bases short and J 7 bases short, with 20 bases between. The source of the sample is a study of blood T cell repertoires in COVID-19. The wider study: COVID-19 samples collected from the United States, Italy and Spain covered acute and convalescent phases.

The authors' processing: The assay estimated nucleated cells by amplifying reference gene primers. TCRdb's table, derived via immunoSEQ multiplex PCR, lists solely in-frame clones and lacks some. The DNA was the basis for D and trimming; V, J and clone size are from that table. The table has more than 250,000 clones, more than 75% seen once. This sequence originates from a woman aged 45-59 years with acute or convalescent COVID-19. Sequencing used peripheral blood. V usage is TRBV5-5 and J usage is TRBJ1-4; TRBD1 might be the D (5 bases). In nucleotides, the CDR3 is TGTGCCAGCAGCCACCCGGGAGAACCTCAGGGTGAAAAACTGTTTTTT. Protein product: CASSHPGEPQGEKLFF.